A selection of T cell receptor beta chains follows, all from one sample in a study of shared T cell receptors in the human thymus. The method was immunoSEQ multiplex PCR; TCRdb's version includes in-frame clones alone and lacks a portion of them. The sample gives 700,000 or so clones, 80% to 90% of which show up once; around 0.0099% is in the top ten. The data also belong to a second study, concerning human thymus T cells.

The specimen sequenced was thymocytes. The receptors come from a girl under three years old with a congenital heart defect. Both conserved end residues are part of each CDR3. Fields, in order: CDR3 DNA, CDR3 protein, V gene, J gene, D gene, clone size. D genes are given only for firm matches. Some rows mark clone size as missing; the rest say once, few, many or name a class of expanded clone.

TGTGCCAGCAGTGTGGGGGGGGCTTTCTTT,CASSVGGAFF,TRBV6-4,TRBJ1-1,NA,NA
TGTGCCAGCAGACCTCGGGACAGGGTAAGGACTGAAGCTTTCTTT,CASRPRDRVRTEAFF,TRBV28,TRBJ1-1,TRBD1,NA
TGCGCCAGCAGCTTGGCCCGGACAGGGGACCTCTATGGCTACACCTTC,CASSLARTGDLYGYTF,TRBV5-1,TRBJ1-2,TRBD1,once
TGTGCCAGCAGCTTAGCAGGCGAGGATTTTTACGAGCAGTACTTC,CASSLAGEDFYEQYF,TRBV7-2,TRBJ2-7,NA,few
TGTGCCAGCTCACCAATTAGGGGGTCCTACGAGCAGTACTTC,CASSPIRGSYEQYF,TRBV18,TRBJ2-7,NA,NA
TGTGCCAGCAGCTTGATAAGCGCTCTAAAAGGTCAGCCCCAGCATTTT,CASSLISALKGQPQHF,TRBV7-4,TRBJ1-5,NA,NA
TGTGCCAGCAGCCTGCTCAGGGGCCCCACAGATACGCAGTATTTT,CASSLLRGPTDTQYF,TRBV7-2,TRBJ2-3,NA,NA
TGTGCCAGCAGCGGACCCGGGACAATCCCTATGGGGACTGAAGCTTTCTTT,CASSGPGTIPMGTEAFF,TRBV7-9,TRBJ1-1,NA,NA
TGTGCCGGCAAAATTGGCGGAGGTCTCACTGAAGCTTTCTTT,CAGKIGGGLTEAFF,TRBV7-9,TRBJ1-1,NA,NA
TGCGCCAGCAGCTTCCACCAAGGTGGGACAGGGTATATCACCGGGGAGCTGTTTTTT,CASSFHQGGTGYITGELFF,TRBV5-1,TRBJ2-2,TRBD1,NA
TGTGCCAGCAGCCTTCCCTGGGGGACAGGTCATAATTCACCCCTCCACTTT,CASSLPWGTGHNSPLHF,TRBV11-2,TRBJ1-6,TRBD1,NA
TGTGCCACCCGGGGGGACGGTACGAACACTGAAGCTTTCTTT,CATRGDGTNTEAFF,TRBV28,TRBJ1-1,NA,NA
TGCGCCAGCAGACAAAAAGTCCCCCGTCGGGTTTATGGCTACACCTTC,CASRQKVPRRVYGYTF,TRBV5-1,TRBJ1-2,NA,NA
TGCGCCAGCAGCCAAGGAGACACTGAAGCTTTCTTT,CASSQGDTEAFF,TRBV4-3,TRBJ1-1,NA,NA
TGTGCCAGCAGCGCATCCTGGACAGGGGCGGACATTCAGTACTTC,CASSASWTGADIQYF,TRBV7-7,TRBJ2-4,TRBD1,NA
TGTGCCAGCGGGCGGGGGACCGCCCGCTCTGGGGCCAACGTCCTGACTTTC,CASGRGTARSGANVLTF,TRBV6-4,TRBJ2-6,TRBD2,NA
TGCGCCAGCAGCCCCCGGGACAGGGATGAGGTGAACGGGGAGCTGTTTTTT,CASSPRDRDEVNGELFF,TRBV5-1,TRBJ2-2,TRBD1,NA
TGTGCCAGCAGTTACGGCGGGGGGGCCTTCAATGAGCAGTTCTTC,CASSYGGGAFNEQFF,TRBV6-5,TRBJ2-1,TRBD2,NA
TGTGCCAGTAGTATAGAACCACCAGGGGGCCCTGAAGCTTTCTTT,CASSIEPPGGPEAFF,TRBV19,TRBJ1-1,TRBD1,NA
TGTGCCAGCAGCCGTGGAGGTGGCAATCAGCCCCAGCATTTT,CASSRGGGNQPQHF,TRBV5-4,TRBJ1-5,NA,once
TGTGCCAGCAGCACAACCAGGGGACCTGGAAACACCATATATTTT,CASSTTRGPGNTIYF,TRBV6-5,TRBJ1-3,NA,NA
TGTGCCAGCAGCCCAGTCCGGGGGAGCTCCTACAATGAGCAGTTCTTC,CASSPVRGSSYNEQFF,TRBV11-2,TRBJ2-1,NA,NA
TGCGCCAGCAGCCAAGGGCGGGGGGGGAACACTGAAGCTTTCTTT,CASSQGRGGNTEAFF,TRBV4-1,TRBJ1-1,NA,NA
TGCGCCAGCAGCTTGGATACGGCTAGCGGGGCCTACGAGCAGTACTTC,CASSLDTASGAYEQYF,TRBV5-1,TRBJ2-7,TRBD2,NA
TGTGCCAGCAGCGTAGAGACAGGGTTGAACGGCTACACCTTC,CASSVETGLNGYTF,TRBV9,TRBJ1-2,TRBD1,NA
TGCGCCAGCAGCCAAGACAGGGCGGAACAGTACGGCTACGAGCAGTACTTC,CASSQDRAEQYGYEQYF,TRBV4-1,TRBJ2-7,NA,few
TGCGCCAGCAGGGGACAGAATTTTAAAGAGACCCAGTACTTC,CASRGQNFKETQYF,TRBV5-1,TRBJ2-5,TRBD1,NA
TGTGCCAGCAGTGACCCACTTCTACAGGGGACTCCTAACTATGGCTACACCTTC,CASSDPLLQGTPNYGYTF,TRBV25-1,TRBJ1-2,TRBD1,NA
TGTGCCACCAGCAGCGGGCGACAGTTTGAAGCTTTCTTT,CATSSGRQFEAFF,TRBV15,TRBJ1-1,NA,NA
TGTGCCAGCAGTTACTCGGGGGGGCGCGATGTTAGAACCTTC,CASSYSGGRDVRTF,TRBV6-5,TRBJ1-2,NA,NA
TGTGCTAGTGCTGTAGCGAATGCTGAAGCTTTCTTT,CASAVANAEAFF,TRBV12-5,TRBJ1-1,NA,NA
TGTGCCAGCAGCTTAGGTGCAGGTAGCTCTGGAAACACCATATATTTT,CASSLGAGSSGNTIYF,TRBV7-4,TRBJ1-3,NA,NA
TGTGCTAGTGGTTTGGGGCCGTCGCACTCTGGAAACACCATATATTTT,CASGLGPSHSGNTIYF,TRBV12-5,TRBJ1-3,NA,NA
TGTGCCAGCACCGGTATACACGAGCAGTACTTC,CASTGIHEQYF,TRBV27,TRBJ2-7,NA,NA
TGTGCCAGCAGCTTAGGAACAGGGTTGAACGAAAAACTGTTTTTT,CASSLGTGLNEKLFF,TRBV7-7,TRBJ1-4,NA,NA
TGTGCCAGCAGTTATTCATTCTCTGGGGCCAACGTCCTGACTTTC,CASSYSFSGANVLTF,TRBV6-5,TRBJ2-6,NA,NA
TGTGCCACCAGCAGAGATTCAGGACAGGGCCCATTTAACTCTGGAAACACCATATATTTT,CATSRDSGQGPFNSGNTIYF,TRBV15,TRBJ1-3,TRBD1,NA
TGCGCCAGCAGCCTAGACCGGACAACTCGGATAGCCAAAAACATTCAGTACTTC,CASSLDRTTRIAKNIQYF,TRBV5-1,TRBJ2-4,NA,NA
TGTGCCAGCAGCCTCCCCGCCGGACTAGCGGGCCCCTACGTCAGAGATACGCAGTATTTT,CASSLPAGLAGPYVRDTQYF,TRBV5-4,TRBJ2-3,TRBD2,NA
TGCGCCAGCACCAGGGGGCGTACGCAAGAGACCCAGTACTTC,CASTRGRTQETQYF,TRBV5-1,TRBJ2-5,TRBD1,once
TGTGCCAGTAGGGACAGGGTGGAGGGCAACTATGGCTACACCTTC,CASRDRVEGNYGYTF,TRBV19,TRBJ1-2,TRBD1,NA
TGCAGCGTTCCGGGACAGGGGGCTAAGGGCTACACCTTC,CSVPGQGAKGYTF,TRBV29-1,TRBJ1-2,TRBD1,once
TGTGCCAGCAGCTTATGCTTGGGCCCAGATACGCAGTATTTT,CASSLCLGPDTQYF,TRBV11-2,TRBJ2-3,NA,NA
TGTGCCAGCGGAGGGGACCACTATGGCTACACCTTC,CASGGDHYGYTF,TRBV2,TRBJ1-2,NA,NA
TGTGCCAGCAGCCCGGGGGAGGCCCCCTCGAACACCGGGGAGCTGTTTTTT,CASSPGEAPSNTGELFF,TRBV5-6,TRBJ2-2,NA,few
TGTGCTAGTGCCCCCCCCGGTGTCTATGGCTACACCTTC,CASAPPGVYGYTF,TRBV12-5,TRBJ1-2,NA,NA
TGTGCCAGCAGCTCCCGACTAGCGGGGAACAATGAGCAGTTCTTC,CASSSRLAGNNEQFF,TRBV13,TRBJ2-1,TRBD2,NA
TGTGCCAGCAGCCAAGGCACAGGGGTACACACTGAAGCTTTCTTT,CASSQGTGVHTEAFF,TRBV4-2,TRBJ1-1,TRBD1,NA
TGTGCCAGCAGTATCACAGGAGACTCTGGAAACACCATATATTTT,CASSITGDSGNTIYF,TRBV7-9,TRBJ1-3,NA,NA
TGTGCCAGCATCTCCTGGGACAGCTATGGCTACACCTTC,CASISWDSYGYTF,TRBV6-1,TRBJ1-2,TRBD1,NA
TGTGCCAGCTCTCGGACTCGGAGGAATAGCAATCAGCCCCAGCATTTT,CASSRTRRNSNQPQHF,TRBV18,TRBJ1-5,NA,NA
TGTGCCAGCAGTTCACCAGGGCGTTATGGCTACACCTTC,CASSSPGRYGYTF,TRBV28,TRBJ1-2,NA,NA
TGCGCCAGCAGCCAAGGAACAGGGGCTAGCAATCAGCCCCAGCATTTT,CASSQGTGASNQPQHF,TRBV4-3,TRBJ1-5,TRBD1,NA
TGCGCCAGCAGCTGCCGGACTAGCGGGGGGGGAGATACGCAGTATTTT,CASSCRTSGGGDTQYF,TRBV5-1,TRBJ2-3,TRBD2,NA
TGTGCCAGCAGCTTAGGGCAGGGGCTCGGTTTATCTAACTATGGCTACACCTTC,CASSLGQGLGLSNYGYTF,TRBV13,TRBJ1-2,NA,few
TGTGCCAGTAGTTTATCCCTGGGACTTGGGGGGGATACGCAGTATTTT,CASSLSLGLGGDTQYF,TRBV27,TRBJ2-3,NA,NA
TGCAGTCCAATATGGGGACAGGGAGCTTTCTTT,CSPIWGQGAFF,TRBV20-1,TRBJ1-1,TRBD1,NA
TGTGCCAGCACCATTCGGGGTAGCGGGGCCGCGCGCATTCAGTACTTC,CASTIRGSGAARIQYF,TRBV6-6,TRBJ2-4,TRBD2,NA
TGTGCTAGTGGTTTTATCCCGGGGGGCCGTATCATAGGGTACACCGGGGAGCTGTTTTTT,CASGFIPGGRIIGYTGELFF,TRBV12-5,TRBJ2-2,NA,NA
TGTGCCAGTAGTATCATAGCGGGGGGTAATCCACTTCACACAGATACGCAGTATTTT,CASSIIAGGNPLHTDTQYF,TRBV19,TRBJ2-3,TRBD2,few